This T cell receptor (beta chain) was recovered during a study of early T cells in non-severe SARS-CoV-2 infection (dated by TCRdb to about 2021). About the investigation overall: TCR sequencing used bulk RNA from unsorted whole blood, so alpha and beta chains could not be paired. Study-wide findings and limitations: VDJdb matching was skewed toward anti-spike CD8 responses and likely underestimated virus-specific expansions by missing private and CD4 specificities.

Receptor amplification or capture employed 5' RACE. Instrument on record: NextSeq 500. The TCR library protocol attached unique molecular identifiers to individual cDNA molecules to correct for sequencing error and PCR bias. Sequencing covered both TCR alpha and beta chains, and within each sample the abundances of alpha and beta sequences were tightly co-correlated. The authors processed their data as follows. V gene, J gene and CDR3 annotation of TCR sequences was performed with Decombinator V4. TCRs were defined as expanded if a significant change between any two time points was detected under a Poisson model with p below 0.0001. Abundances of TCRs were expressed as counts per million after normalisation to the total number of TCRs sequenced in each sample. MAIT TCRs were defined by TRAV1-2 paired with TRAJ12, TRAJ20 or TRAJ33, and iNKT TCRs by TRAV10 paired with TRAJ18. VDJdb, accessed 1 November 2021, was searched for CMV, EBV and SARS-CoV-2 annotated TCRs, with TCRs annotated for multiple antigens excluded. TCRdb applied fastp at Q25 and MiXCR to the public reads, then kept only in-frame beta chains. Each entry merges the rows of one CDR3 protein and shows their most common DNA and genes. The V and J calls shown here were made by TCRdb, not taken from the authors' results. Recorded for this sample are approximately 65,000 distinct CDR3 sequences; approximately 14% of them occurred a single time. Over 13% of the sample goes to the ten largest clones.

Comment on this clonotype: The clone's antigen remains unknown. A junction end diverges from the germline sequence, so it may reflect a read error.

Looking up the germline V gene yields CDR1 KGHSH and CDR2 LQKENI. From the cysteine through the phenylalanine, the CDR3 covers 13 amino acids. CDR3 DNA is the only sequence kept; it has 39 bases, read in frame from the first base. Set within a cohort of healthcare workers in London, UK, this nested case-control study involved weekly PCR testing of nasopharyngeal swabs along with blood sampling. Healthcare workers were enrolled in the week of the UK lockdown, from 23 to 31 March 2020, and were followed every week for up to roughly 16 weeks. The chain is made from TRBV18 and TRBJ2-7, with the D gene too uncertain to name. The specimen was whole blood. The clonotype comes from an adult who was a healthcare worker with PCR-confirmed SARS-CoV-2 infection or an uninfected control (not recorded which). The DNA reads as follows: TGTGCCAGCTCACCTATGAGCTCCAACGAGCAGTACTTC. Translated, it reads CASSPMSSNEQYF.